The 14 T cell receptor beta chains in this list originate from one sample, sequenced in a study of blood T cell repertoires in COVID-19. TCRdb keeps only in-frame clones here, not all; method: immunoSEQ multiplex PCR. The top ten hold 4% to 5% of the sample, which has 180,000 or so clones, around 89% seen once. Material: peripheral blood. The receptors were gathered from a young woman with acute or convalescent COVID-19.

The chain employs TRBV19 and TRBJ1-5; D is undetermined. This CDR3 is built from 14 residues. Germline V gene sequence: CDR1 LNHDA, CDR2 SQIVND (reference sequence). Trimming took off 3 bases at V and 3 bases at J, with 9 bases between the two ends. DNA of the CDR3: TGTGCCAGTAGTATCCGGGGATTCAATCAGCCCCAGCATTTT. This gives the protein CASSIRGFNQPQHF.

The genes are TRBV28 and TRBJ1-2; TRBD1 matches 7 bases. J gave up 4 bases and V 7 bases, and 9 bases lay outside the gene matches. The germline V gene encodes CDR1 MDHEN and CDR2 SYDVKM. CDR3 length: 14 amino acids. The chain's CDR3 is CASNIPPGGYGYTF. The CDR3 coding sequence is TGTGCCAGCAACATACCCCCAGGGGGCTATGGCTACACCTTC.

The rearrangement joins TRBV2 to TRBJ2-1; perhaps TRBD2 as D (5 bases). The CDR3 is 12 amino acids. V was cut by 8 bases and J by 5 bases, with 10 bases left in between. The germline CDR1 and CDR2 sequences are SNHLY and FYNNEI. This CDR3 reads CASSERNNEQFF. The CDR3 DNA follows: TGTGCCAGCTCTGAGCGGAACAATGAGCAGTTCTTC. The full variable domain, completed using reference TRBV2 and TRBJ2-1, is EPEVTQTPSHQVTQMGQEVILRCVPISNHLYFYWYRQILGQKVEFLVSFYNNEISEKSEIFDDQFSVERPDGSNFTLKIRSTKLEDSAMYFCASSERNNEQFFGPGTRLTVL.

This chain connects TRBV3-1 (or the pseudogene TRBV3-2) to TRBJ2-3, with D possibly TRBD2 on 5 matching bases. CDR1 LGHDT and CDR2 YNNKEL come from the germline V gene (reference sequence). The CDR3 extends over 12 amino acids. The ends were cut back, 4 bases at V and 6 bases at J, with 8 bases in the middle. The CDR3 DNA follows: TGTGCCAGCAGCCCGGAGGCGGATACGCAGTATTTT. Residues: CASSPEADTQYF.

This chain joins TRBV9 and TRBJ2-1; D remains ambiguous. The CDR3 extends over 15 amino acids. Germline V gene sequence: CDR1 SGDLS, CDR2 YYNGEE. Trimming took 0 bases from V and 4 from J, leaving 11 bases between them. This CDR3 reads CASSVDLGEYNEQFF. CDR3 sequence (DNA): TGTGCCAGCAGCGTAGACCTCGGAGAGTACAATGAGCAGTTCTTC.

V usage is TRBV7-9 and J usage is TRBJ2-7; maybe TRBD1 (6 bases). CDR1 SEHNR and CDR2 FQNEAQ come from the germline V gene (reference sequence). V lost 3 bases to trimming and J lost 13 bases, with 13 bases between them. This CDR3 has 11 amino acids. CDR3: CASSLNRATYF. The CDR3 DNA sequence: TGTGCCAGCAGCTTGAACAGGGCAACCTACTTC.

J is TRBJ1-6 and V is TRBV6-6; tentative D call: TRBD1 (5 bases). V lost 8 bases to trimming and J lost 6 bases, with 11 bases between them. Germline V gene lookup returns CDR1 MNHNY and CDR2 SVGAGI (reference sequence). This CDR3 spans 13 amino acids. The CDR3 reads CASRGVVNSPLHF. CDR3 coding DNA: TGTGCCAGCCGGGGGGTCGTTAATTCACCCCTCCACTTT.

V usage is TRBV4-1 and J usage is TRBJ2-3; 7 bases map to TRBD2. V lost 3 bases and J lost 2; bases outside the gene matches: 11. The CDR3 totals 17 residues. Germline CDR1 MGHRA, CDR2 YSYEKL. This CDR3 reads CASSQGMLADHTDTQYF. CDR3 coding DNA: TGCGCCAGCAGCCAGGGGATGCTAGCGGATCACACAGATACGCAGTATTTT.

The rearrangement uses TRBV19 and TRBJ2-1; a possible D gene is TRBD2 (5 bases). From germline, CDR1 is LNHDA and CDR2 SQIVND (reference sequence). V was trimmed by 10 bases and J by 4 bases, leaving 17 bases between them. The CDR3 is made up of 14 amino acids. The CDR3 sequence is CATSRVGLYNEQFF. The DNA of the CDR3 is TGTGCCACCTCGAGGGTGGGTCTATACAATGAGCAGTTCTTC.

As regards this clone: Compared with germline, one end of the junction differs, possibly owing to a read error. V gene TRBV5-1 combines with J gene TRBJ1-5; the D gene is possibly TRBD1 (5 bases). Germline CDR1 is SGHRS and CDR2 is YFSETQ. The CDR3 spans 14 residues. CDR3 in amino acids: CASSLDGGNRPQHF. In DNA, the CDR3 is TGCGCCAGCAGCTTGGATGGGGGGAATCGGCCCCAGCATTTT.

The J gene is TRBJ2-7, the V gene TRBV7-8, with 7 bases lining up with TRBD2. Germline V CDR1 and CDR2: SGHVS, FQNEAQ. The V and J ends lost 4 bases and 4 bases, in that order; junction bases with no gene match: 13. This CDR3 region has 16 residues. CDR3 DNA sequence: TGTGCCAGCAGCTCTCACCGCCTAGCGGTTAAATACGAGCAGTACTTC. It translates to CASSSHRLAVKYEQYF.

The rearrangement links TRBV6-5 to TRBJ1-5; 7 bases map to TRBD1. J lost 9 bases, V lost 4 bases, and 6 bases had no gene match. This CDR3 has 13 residues. The germline gives CDR1 MNHEY, CDR2 SVGAGI. DNA for the CDR3: TGTGCCAGCAGTTCCTCACAGGGGACGCCCCAGCATTTT. Amino acids: CASSSSQGTPQHF.

This chain uses TRBV29-1 with TRBJ1-3; no definite D call. CDR1 is SQVTM, CDR2 ANQGSEA, per germline. The CDR3 covers 12 residues. V was clipped by 7 bases and J by 3 bases, with 10 bases between them. The CDR3 DNA follows: TGCAGCGCCTGGACTTATGGAAACACCATATATTTT. As protein: CSAWTYGNTIYF. The full variable domain, rest sourced from reference TRBV29-1 and TRBJ1-3, is SAVISQKPSRDICQRGTSLTIQCQVDSQVTMMFWYRQQPGQSLTLIATANQGSEATYESGFVIDKFPISRPNLTFSTLTVSNMSPEDSSIYLCSAWTYGNTIYFGEGSWLTVV.

V gene TRBV19 combines with J gene TRBJ2-1; TRBD2 agrees at 10 bases. The CDR3 contains 13 residues. The germline V gene encodes CDR1 LNHDA and CDR2 SQIVND (reference sequence). After removal of 6 bases from V and 8 bases from J, the junction contained 4 bases not matched to a gene. Written as DNA, the CDR3 is TGTGCCAGTAGGCTAGCGGGAGCCTATGAGCAGTTCTTC. Amino acid sequence: CASRLAGAYEQFF.